A single TCR beta chain is shown here with its context. These data originate in a study of blood T cell repertoires in COVID-19. Only in-frame clones appear in the TCRdb table, and some are missing; sequencing was by immunoSEQ multiplex PCR. Here the sample spans fewer than 350,000 clones, 86% being singletons. From germline, CDR1 is MDHEN and CDR2 SYDVKM. The CDR3 loop spans 12 amino acids. V shed 6 bases and J shed 7 bases, with 10 bases lying between them. Material for sequencing was peripheral blood. The chain employs TRBV28 and TRBJ1-3; D is ambiguous. This clonotype originated in a woman aged 25 to 39 who had recovered from COVID-19. The CDR3 sequence is CASSSNRNTIYF. CDR3 sequence (DNA): TGTGCCAGCAGCTCCAATCGGAACACCATATATTTT.